The source of this T cell receptor (beta chain) is a study of blood T cells in healthy people across ages. This CDR3 contains 18 residues. V dropped 3 bases and J dropped 0 bases, with 16 bases sitting between them. The germline gives CDR1 SGHRS, CDR2 YFSETQ. Through a sample-barcoded 5' primer and a J-beta primer mix, a second PCR was run for roughly 7 to 11 cycles. TCRdb passed the 5' RACE reads through MiXCR, listing each CDR3 protein once. Among 1.5 million to 2 million distinct CDR3 sequences, approximately 30% were seen once, and the ten largest hold 7.7%. Findings and limits, study-wide: TCR beta diversity was tightly associated with the proportion of naive T cells.

This clonotype was seen a few times. Its antigen is as yet unknown. The specimen was blood. This chain connects TRBV5-1 to TRBJ2-6; TRBD1 might be the D (5 bases). This TCR came from a young woman in good health. DNA of the CDR3: TGCGCCAGCAGCTCCCAGGGCCCACTACGCTCTGGGGCCAACGTCCTGACTTTC. Protein sequence: CASSSQGPLRSGANVLTF.